This paragraph covers one T cell receptor beta chain sequence. This sample was taken from a study of blood T cell repertoires in COVID-19. The wider study: Italy, Spain and the United States were the sources of the convalescent and acute COVID-19 samples. From T cells, B-cell-depleted T cells, or PBMCs came the material, which was cDNA or gDNA.

Per the authors' pipeline: By means of reference gene primer amplification, nucleated cell counts were estimated. Only in-frame clones appear in the TCRdb table, and some are missing; sequencing was by immunoSEQ multiplex PCR. The V and J calls and the clone size are those of that table, but D and trimming were determined from the DNA. Of some 140,000 clones in the sample, just under 85% were seen once. CDR1 SGHRS and CDR2 YFSETQ come from the germline V gene. CDR3 size: 16 residues. Germline trimming cut 2 bases from V and 5 bases from J; bases unmatched to any gene: 8. The rearrangement uses TRBV5-1 and TRBJ2-7; the match to TRBD1 covers 12 bases. The receptor comes from a human donor in a cohort sampled during active COVID-19. Sequenced: peripheral blood. Here the CDR3 DNA reads TGCGCCAGCAGCTTTGAACCGGGACAGGGGGCTAACGAGCAGTACTTC. It encodes CASSFEPGQGANEQYF.